This T cell receptor beta chain was documented in a study of blood T cells in healthy people across ages (dated by TCRdb to between 2014 and 2017). General notes on the study: In model experiments, template switching captured roughly one uniquely barcoded TCR beta cDNA molecule for every two T cells. Using deep sequencing normalized with unique cDNA molecular identifiers, the study measured how TCR beta repertoire diversity changes with age. The donors were split into four age groups: young (average approximately 16 years), middle-aged (around 37), aged (about 62) and long-lived (more than 80). To avoid experimental bias, donors of different ages were randomly spread across the sequencing lanes. The study analyzed two additional independent replicas of 1 million unique cDNA reads from the same blood draw for two donors, one aged 18 to 29 and one aged 80 or older. Paper-wide results and their limitations: Estimates of total diversity from one million sequenced T cells were regarded as lower bounds and underestimates. Compared with the aged group, more naive CD4+ T cells, fewer expanded clones and increased TCR diversity were shown by the long-lived group, suggesting age selection. Donor CMV infection status was unknown, potentially confounding age-related changes in expanded clonotypes. Observed TCR beta diversity correlated strongly with the percentage of naive T cells measured by flow cytometry. As age increased, observed TCR beta diversity per million T cells dropped in a roughly linear way, and a significant reduction was already evident by age 40. Because profiling used bulk unsorted PBMCs, naive and antigen-experienced compartments could not be compared conclusively.

The library was prepared using 5' RACE. Reads for this sample came from an Illumina HiSeq 2500. A second PCR of roughly 7 to 11 cycles was performed with a sample-barcoded 5' primer and a J-beta primer mix. A unique molecular identifier was introduced onto each TCR beta cDNA molecule by a template-switch 5' adaptor carrying 12 random nucleotides. At least 3 million CDR3-containing paired-end reads were obtained from each sample. The Mint cDNA synthesis kit, primed by a TRBC-specific oligonucleotide, was used to synthesize first-strand cDNA from all RNA. Following uracil-DNA glycosylase treatment, a first 18-cycle PCR with universal primers M1SS and BC2_uni_R was performed on all cDNA. The authors' analysis ran thus. For normalization, 1 million high-quality reads, each with a distinct molecular identifier, were randomly selected from each sample. Reads with shared molecular identifiers were discarded instead of being binned into consensus sequences. MiTCR, set to a Q25 quality threshold and the strictest error-elimination algorithm, was used for CDR3 identification, clonotype clustering and error correction. A nonparametric unseen species model with Euler transformation was used to estimate lower-bound total TCR beta diversity. The raw public reads went through TCRdb reprocessing: fastp at Q25, MiXCR clone calling, in-frame beta chains kept. A single entry per CDR3 protein holds the most common genes and DNA from its merged rows. The V and J calls, along with clone size, are taken from TCRdb and not from the paper's own processing. The sample table holds approximately 790,000 distinct CDR3 sequences, of which around 62% were seen once. In total, the top ten clones hold 25% to 35% of the sample.

Concerning this clonotype itself: No cognate antigen has been identified for it. Base-call qualities are not available, and no considerably larger clone is one nucleotide away.

The germline V gene provides CDR1 MNHNS and CDR2 SASEGT. From the cysteine through the phenylalanine, the CDR3 covers 17 amino acids. Kept here is only the CDR3 DNA, which spans 51 bases and is read in frame from base 1. V loses 3 bases of germline sequence and J loses 0 bases, and the interval between the two ends is 17 bases. The roughly 38 donors, aged about 6 to 95 years, were systemically healthy Caucasian individuals from Russia. Around 10 milliliters of peripheral blood were drawn from each donor into EDTA-treated Vacutainer tubes. Ficoll-Paque density-gradient centrifugation was used to isolate PBMCs, with at least 6.5 million per sample. Total RNA was extracted from PBMCs with Trizol reagent, with at least 5 micrograms obtained per sample. The percentages of naive CD45RAhigh/CD27high T cells were determined by flow cytometry on a PBMC aliquot from every donor.

The sequencing sample was made of blood. The clonotype comes from a man younger than 40 in good health. In this chain, TRBV6-1 is recombined with TRBJ1-2, with a tentative D gene TRBD1 over 5 matching bases. The CDR3 in this case is CASSDITWDRANYGYTF. At the DNA level, the sequence is TGTGCCAGCAGTGATATCACCTGGGACCGAGCTAACTATGGCTACACCTTC.